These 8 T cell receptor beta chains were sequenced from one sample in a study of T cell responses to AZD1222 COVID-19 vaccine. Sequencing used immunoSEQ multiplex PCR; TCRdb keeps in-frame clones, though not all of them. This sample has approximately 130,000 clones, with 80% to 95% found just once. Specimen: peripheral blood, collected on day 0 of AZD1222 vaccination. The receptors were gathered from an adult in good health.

CDR3 loop: CSVAWAGGKGMNTEAFF. In DNA form, the CDR3 reads TGCAGCGTTGCGTGGGCAGGGGGTAAGGGTATGAACACTGAAGCTTTCTTT. The chain joins TRBV29-1 to TRBJ1-1, with TRBD1 matching over 7 bases. The CDR3 covers 17 residues. The J segment lost 0 bases and the V segment lost 4 bases, leaving 14 bases of the junction unmatched. CDR1 is SQVTM, CDR2 ANQGSEA, per germline.

The CDR3 here is CASSQGTATNTEAFF. CDR3 nucleotide sequence: TGCGCCAGCAGCCAAGGGACAGCTACGAACACTGAAGCTTTCTTT. The chain joins TRBV4-1 to TRBJ1-1, with D perhaps TRBD1 (6 bases). This CDR3 has 15 residues. With 1 base removed from V and 1 base from J, the gap between germline ends came to 10 bases. The germline CDR1 and CDR2 sequences are MGHRA and YSYEKL.

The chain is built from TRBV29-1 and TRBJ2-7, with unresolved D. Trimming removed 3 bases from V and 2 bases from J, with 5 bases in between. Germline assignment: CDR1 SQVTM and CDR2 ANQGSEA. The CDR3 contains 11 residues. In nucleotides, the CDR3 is TGCAGCGTTGAGGCGGCCTACGAGCAGTACTTC. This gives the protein CSVEAAYEQYF.

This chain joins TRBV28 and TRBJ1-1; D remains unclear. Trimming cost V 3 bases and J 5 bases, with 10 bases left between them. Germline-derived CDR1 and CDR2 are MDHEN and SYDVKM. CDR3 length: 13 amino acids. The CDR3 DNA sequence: TGTGCCAGCAGTTTCGGGCAGGTGACTGAAGCTTTCTTT. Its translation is CASSFGQVTEAFF.

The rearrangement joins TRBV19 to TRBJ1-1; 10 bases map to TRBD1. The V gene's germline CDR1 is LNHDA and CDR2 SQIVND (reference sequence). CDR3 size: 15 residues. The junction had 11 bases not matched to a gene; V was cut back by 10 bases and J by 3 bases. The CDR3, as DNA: TGTGCCACAAGAGACAGGGGGCAAGACCACACTGAAGCTTTCTTT. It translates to CATRDRGQDHTEAFF.

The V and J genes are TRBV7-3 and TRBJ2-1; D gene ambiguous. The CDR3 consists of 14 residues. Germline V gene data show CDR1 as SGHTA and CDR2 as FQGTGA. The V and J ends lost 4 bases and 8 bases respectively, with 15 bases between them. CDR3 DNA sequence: TGTGCCAGCAGCTCTCAAGGCCGGTCGGATGAGCAGTTCTTC. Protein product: CASSSQGRSDEQFF.

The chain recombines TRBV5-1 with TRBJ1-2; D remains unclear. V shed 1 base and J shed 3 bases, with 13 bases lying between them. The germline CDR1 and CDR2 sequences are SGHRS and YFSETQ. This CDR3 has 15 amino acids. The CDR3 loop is CASSLTAPFDYGYTF. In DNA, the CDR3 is TGCGCCAGCAGCTTGACTGCCCCTTTTGACTATGGCTACACCTTC.

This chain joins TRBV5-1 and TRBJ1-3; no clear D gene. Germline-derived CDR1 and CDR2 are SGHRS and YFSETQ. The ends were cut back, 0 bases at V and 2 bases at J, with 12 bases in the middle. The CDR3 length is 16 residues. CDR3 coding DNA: TGCGCCAGCAGCTTGGAACAGAATCTGGCTGGAAACACCATATATTTT. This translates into CASSLEQNLAGNTIYF.